This T cell receptor (beta chain) is drawn from a study of shared clonotypes between healthy human individuals. Study-level findings and limits: Sequencing depth was a factor that was expected to affect clonotype sharing among donors. Rarefaction exposed incomplete sorted-subset sequencing despite large depth. Naive subsets tended to show greater estimated richness than memory subsets. Non-shared clonotypes were found to have lower generation probabilities than the clonotypes that were shared by all four of the sorted-subset donors.

With regard to this clone: The antigen is not known.

The CDR3 spans 15 residues. Germline lookup yields CDR1 MNHNY and CDR2 SVGAGI (reference sequence). Germline trimming cut 0 bases from V and 4 bases from J; bases unmatched to any gene: 4. Data came from immunoSEQ multiplex PCR; TCRdb stores just in-frame clones and leaves some out. The sample holds hundreds of thousands of clones, 97% seen once. The clonotype was recovered from a woman aged 25-40 years in good health. The chain links TRBV6-6 to TRBJ1-1; TRBD1 matches at 8 bases. Sample: naive CD4+ T cells sorted from blood. Subset specified: CD45RA+ positively selected. CDR3 DNA: TGTGCCAGCAGTTACTCGAGACAGGGGAGCACTGAAGCTTTCTTT. It is translated as CASSYSRQGSTEAFF.